This is a list of T cell receptor beta chains from one sample in a study of T cell responses to AZD1222 COVID-19 vaccine. Profiling relied on immunoSEQ multiplex PCR, and the TCRdb table lists in-frame clones only, not all of them. The data contain approximately 150,000 clones, approximately 91% of them singletons. The sample in question was peripheral blood, obtained 28 days after the second AZD1222 dose. These receptors were obtained from an adult who received the AZD1222 COVID-19 vaccine. The CDR3 runs from the conserved cysteine through the conserved F or W. The order of the fields is V gene, clone size, D gene, J gene, CDR3 DNA, CDR3 protein. A D gene is named only where the DNA matches it firmly. Where a row states a size, it is once, few, many or the class of an expanded clone; other rows omit it.

>TRBV6-5|-|TRBD2|TRBJ2-1
TGTGCCAGCAGAAGCGGGGGGGCCGACAATGAGCAGTTCTTC
CASRSGGADNEQFF
>TRBV7-8|-|TRBD2|TRBJ2-3
TGTGCCAGCAGCTTAGGGAGACTAGCGGGAGCAGATACGCAGTATTTT
CASSLGRLAGADTQYF
>TRBV18|-|-|TRBJ1-1
TGTGCCAGCTCACCACCACAGAGGAGCACTGAAGCTTTCTTT
CASSPPQRSTEAFF
>TRBV7-3|-|-|TRBJ2-2
TGTGCCAGCAGCCCCAGCGGTGGGAGTGACACCGGGGAGCTGTTTTTT
CASSPSGGSDTGELFF
>TRBV5-4|-|TRBD2|TRBJ2-1
TGTGCCAGCAGCCTACACCTAGCGGCCTACAATGAGCAGTTCTTC
CASSLHLAAYNEQFF
>TRBV30|-|-|TRBJ2-2
TGTGCCTGGAGTAGAGGAGGGGCGGGGAACACCGGGGAGCTGTTTTTT
CAWSRGGAGNTGELFF
>TRBV15|-|TRBD1|TRBJ1-1
TGTGCCACCAGGACAGGGGGTTCGAGCACTGAAGCTTTCTTT
CATRTGGSSTEAFF
>TRBV7-3|-|TRBD2|TRBJ2-1
TGTGCCAGCAGCTTAGGGCTAGCGGAGAACTACAATGAGCAGTTCTTC
CASSLGLAENYNEQFF
>TRBV30|-|-|TRBJ2-2
TGTGCCTGGAGATCATCGAAGCGTACCGGGGAGCTGTTTTTT
CAWRSSKRTGELFF
>TRBV10-1|-|-|TRBJ2-7
TGCGCCAGCAGTGAGTCACGGAGAGACATATACGAGCAGTACTTC
CASSESRRDIYEQYF
>TRBV24-1|-|-|TRBJ2-1
TGTGCCACCCTGGGGGCGGGATCCAATGAGCAGTTCTTC
CATLGAGSNEQFF
>TRBV11-3|-|-|TRBJ1-1
TGTGCCAGCAGCTTAGCTCCCAGGGTGAACACTGAAGCTTTCTTT
CASSLAPRVNTEAFF
>TRBV30|once|-|TRBJ1-2
TGTGCCTGGAGCAATACCGGGCCCCTTATGCACGGCTACACCTTC
CAWSNTGPLMHGYTF
>TRBV30|-|TRBD1|TRBJ1-2
TGTGCCTGGAGTTCATTCCGGGGACAGAGGGGCTACACCTTC
CAWSSFRGQRGYTF
>TRBV19|-|-|TRBJ1-5
TGTGCCAGTAGTATACTGTATCAGCCCCAGCATTTT
CASSILYQPQHF
>TRBV27|-|-|TRBJ2-5
TGTGCCAGCAGTCCACGGGACGGCGGAGAGACCCAGTACTTC
CASSPRDGGETQYF
>TRBV30|-|TRBD1|TRBJ1-5
TGTGCCTGGAGTACACAGGGGAATCAGCCCCAGCATTTT
CAWSTQGNQPQHF
>TRBV29-1|-|TRBD1|TRBJ1-6
TGCAGCGTTGGACAGGGGAAAAATTCACCCCTCCACTTT
CSVGQGKNSPLHF
>TRBV3-1/TRBV3-2|-|TRBD1|TRBJ1-6
TGTGCCAGCAGCCCGGACGACAGGGGGTTTAATTCACCCCTCCACTTT
CASSPDDRGFNSPLHF